Given below is one T cell receptor beta chain in context. Its antigen is still unknown. This specimen comes from a study of T cell responses to AZD1222 COVID-19 vaccine. Overall study context: Both about-4-week and about-12-week second-dose recipients were combined.

General study results and limits: Targeting of unmutated variant regions was reportedly seen in nearly half of spike-specific TCRs.

Sequenced by immunoSEQ multiplex PCR; TCRdb stores in-frame clones only, minus some. This sample yields over 100,000 clones, of which roughly 89% are seen a single time; 9% to 15% belongs to the top ten. This CDR3 is 15 amino acids long. With 3 bases removed from V and 0 bases from J, the gap between germline ends came to 9 bases. Germline values: CDR1 SNHLY, CDR2 FYNNEI. The source of this sequence is an adult in good health. The chain employs TRBV2 and TRBJ1-5; D is uncertain. Source: peripheral blood, taken on day 0 of AZD1222 vaccination. The CDR3 reads CASSDREYSNQPQHF. Here the CDR3 DNA reads TGTGCCAGCAGTGACCGTGAATATAGCAATCAGCCCCAGCATTTT.